A selection of T cell receptor beta chains follows, all from one sample in a study of OX40 agonist ivuxolimab in advanced cancers. Sequencing used immunoSEQ multiplex PCR; TCRdb keeps in-frame clones, though not all of them. Of 45,000 to 65,000 clones in the sample, 80% to 90% were seen once. The specimen was CD4+ or CD8+ T cells sorted from blood, collected in a trial of the OX40 agonist ivuxolimab. The receptors come from an adult with an advanced solid tumor such as melanoma, head and neck, liver or kidney cancer. CDR3s include the opening cysteine and the closing phenylalanine or tryptophan. The order of the fields is V gene, clone size, J gene, D gene, CDR3 DNA, CDR3 protein. The D gene is left open where the match is weak. Clone size is stated in some rows and not others, as once, few, many or a class when expanded.

>TRBV6-1|.|TRBJ2-1|TRBD2
TGTGCCAGCAGTGAACTGGGAGCGGGGGGGAACAATGAGCAGTTCTTC
CASSELGAGGNNEQFF
>TRBV2|.|TRBJ1-1|.
TGTGCTAGCAAAGGGCAGACGAACACTGAAGCTTTCTTT
CASKGQTNTEAFF
>TRBV11-2|once|TRBJ1-2|.
TGTGCCAGCACCCCCGTAGCTGATAACTATGGCTACACCTTC
CASTPVADNYGYTF
>TRBV5-1|.|TRBJ1-6|.
TGCGCCAGCAGCTTGGAGGTGGGGGCGGATTCACCCCTCCACTTT
CASSLEVGADSPLHF
>TRBV7-9|.|TRBJ1-1|TRBD1
TGTGCCAGCAGCTCCGGACAGGGAGGGGCTTTCTTT
CASSSGQGGAFF
>TRBV30|.|TRBJ2-5|TRBD2
TGTGCCTGGAGTCCCCTCAGCGGGAGGGCCGCAAAGACCCAGTACTTC
CAWSPLSGRAAKTQYF
>TRBV15|.|TRBJ1-6|.
TGTGCCACCAGCAGAGGACAGGATAATTCACCCCTCCACTTT
CATSRGQDNSPLHF
>TRBV28|.|TRBJ1-2|TRBD1
TGTGCCAGCAGTCCTGCCGCAGGGGGTGCTAACTATGGCTACACCTTC
CASSPAAGGANYGYTF
>TRBV5-1|.|TRBJ2-3|.
TGCGCCAGCAGCTTGGGTGGCGTCACAGATACGCAGTATTTT
CASSLGGVTDTQYF
>TRBV4-1|medium-sized|TRBJ1-5|TRBD1
TGCGCCAGCAGCCTCACGGACAGGGTGAATCAGCCCCAGCATTTT
CASSLTDRVNQPQHF
>TRBV7-2|.|TRBJ2-7|.
TGTGCCAGCAGCGGAGGGAGCCCCTACGAGCAGTACTTC
CASSGGSPYEQYF
>TRBV7-2|.|TRBJ1-1|.
TGTGCCAGCAGCTTAGCGCAGATCTTGAACACTGAAGCTTTCTTT
CASSLAQILNTEAFF
>TRBV28|.|TRBJ1-2|.
TGTGCCAGCAGCGCTACCTATGGCTACACCTTC
CASSATYGYTF
>TRBV7-2|few|TRBJ1-1|.
TGTGCCAGCAGCTTAGCCCACGGGAGCACTGAAGCTTTCTTT
CASSLAHGSTEAFF
>TRBV18|.|TRBJ2-1|.
TGTGCCAGCTCACCACCAGGGCTAGCTTACAATGAGCAGTTCTTC
CASSPPGLAYNEQFF
>TRBV5-1|.|TRBJ2-5|TRBD1
TGCGCCAGCAGCAAATCCGGGACAGGGGGGGAGACCCAGTACTTC
CASSKSGTGGETQYF
>TRBV29-1|few|TRBJ1-3|.
TGCAGCGTTGACGGAACAAAGGATTTT
CSVDGTKDF